A single TCR beta chain is shown here with its context. An amount of RNA that ranged from 0.5 to 1 ug was reverse transcribed with random hexamers. TCRdb called the immunoSEQ multiplex PCR reads again in MiXCR, with one record for every CDR3 protein. The table includes 250,000 to 300,000 distinct CDR3 sequences, approximately 85% detected once. Germline V gives CDR1 DFQATT, CDR2 SNEGSKA (reference sequence). V dropped 0 bases and J dropped 1 base, with 12 bases sitting between them. CDR3 length equals 16 residues. The data derive from a study of CD8 T cells in Susac syndrome. This TCR was recovered from a human donor with multiple sclerosis. The chain is built from TRBV20-1 and TRBJ2-2; unclear D gene. The source material was CD8+ T cells from PBMCs. Here the CDR3 reads CSARDLRVWNTGELFF. The CDR3 region has the DNA TGCAGTGCTAGAGATCTCCGGGTTTGGAACACCGGGGAGCTGTTTTTT.